The present T cell receptor beta chain was sequenced within a study of early T cells in non-severe SARS-CoV-2 infection. Across the study: Sequencing targeted bulk RNA from unsorted whole blood, leaving chains unpaired.

Regarding the study as a whole: Matches to VDJdb favored anti-spike CD8 responses and missed private and CD4 specificities.

The CDR3 runs to 15 residues. Trimming took off 0 bases at V and 3 bases at J, with 12 bases between the two ends. CDR1 LGHNA and CDR2 YSLEER come from the germline V gene. Individual cDNA molecules were tagged with unique molecular identifiers, the study reported. TCRdb used MiXCR to reprocess the 5' RACE reads, holding one entry per CDR3 protein. The profile covers about 76,000 distinct CDR3 sequences, with over 9% appearing a single time and approximately 4.5% taken by the ten largest. This clonotype appeared many times. As yet, its antigen is unknown. The sample comprised whole blood. The clonotype comes from an adult who was a healthcare worker with PCR-confirmed SARS-CoV-2 infection or an uninfected control (not recorded which). The chain is built from TRBV4-3 and TRBJ2-7; no firm D call. The CDR3 is CASSQEDEENYEQYF. The CDR3 DNA sequence: TGCGCCAGCAGCCAAGAGGACGAAGAGAACTACGAGCAGTACTTC.